A single sample gave rise to the 22 T cell receptor beta chains below, sequenced in a study of control samples from healthy donors and cancer patients. Using immunoSEQ multiplex PCR, the repertoire was profiled, and TCRdb retains in-frame clones only, with some absent. The table shows 75,000 to 90,000 clones, with approximately 89% occurring only once. Material for sequencing was blood. These receptors all come from a man aged 45 to 65 in good health.

This sequence joins TRBV6-5 and TRBJ1-2; no firm D call. Germline CDR1 reads MNHEY; CDR2 reads SVGAGI. V was pared by 8 bases and J by 4 bases, with 20 bases between. This CDR3 comprises 15 residues. CDR3 region: CASLNPLQATYGYTF. CDR3 in DNA: TGTGCCAGCCTTAACCCCCTCCAGGCGACCTATGGCTACACCTTC.

V and J are TRBV19 and TRBJ2-7; possibly TRBD2 for D (5 bases). Germline V CDR1 and CDR2: LNHDA, SQIVND (reference sequence). CDR3 length: 13 amino acids. Trimming took 5 bases from V and 2 from J, leaving 10 bases between them. The CDR3 DNA reads as TGTGCCAGTAGTCATGACGGGACCTACGAGCAGTACTTC. It encodes CASSHDGTYEQYF.

The rearrangement joins TRBV11-2 to TRBJ1-4; D gene unclear. Trimming stripped 0 bases from V and 8 bases from J, with 13 bases between. Germline loops: CDR1 SGHAT, CDR2 FQNNGV. The CDR3 is 15 amino acids. As DNA, the CDR3 is TGTGCCAGCAGCTTAGAGCGGCGGGAATTGGAAAAACTGTTTTTT. Translation gives CASSLERRELEKLFF.

The gene calls are TRBV10-3 and TRBJ1-5; D call uncertain. The germline CDR1 and CDR2 sequences are ENHRY and SYGVKD. The CDR3 sequence is 17 residues long. V was pared by 4 bases and J by 0 bases, with 16 bases between. DNA of the CDR3: TGTGCCATCAGTGTAGTACAGATTCCTTCTAGCAATCAGCCCCAGCATTTT. This sequence encodes CAISVVQIPSSNQPQHF.

The V and J genes are TRBV7-9 and TRBJ2-3; 13 bases agree with TRBD2. The V and J ends lost 4 bases and 6 bases, in that order; junction bases with no gene match: 10. This CDR3 region has 17 residues. Per germline, CDR1 SEHNR and CDR2 FQNEAQ (reference sequence). As DNA, the CDR3 is TGTGCCAGCAGCTCAGCGGGACTAGCGGGGCCTAGGGATACGCAGTATTTT. Its translation: CASSSAGLAGPRDTQYF.

The rearrangement joins TRBV7-9 to TRBJ1-1; TRBD1 is a possible D gene (5 bases). The V gene's germline CDR1 is SEHNR and CDR2 FQNEAQ (reference sequence). Between the trimmed V and J ends, which lost 5 bases and 0 bases, there was a span of 22 bases. The CDR3 covers 18 residues. The CDR3 sequence is CASSPRVGRRGMNTEAFF. The CDR3 DNA sequence: TGTGCCAGCAGCCCTAGGGTGGGTCGTCGGGGGATGAACACTGAAGCTTTCTTT.

Here the CDR3 DNA reads TGTGCCAGCAGCCAGCGAGTGGCGGAGACCCAGTACTTC. Protein: CASSQRVAETQYF. The chain couples TRBV14 to TRBJ2-5; no reliable D call. The V end lost 3 bases, the J end lost 5 bases, and 10 bases lay between the germline ends. The germline V gene has CDR1 SGHDN and CDR2 FVKESK. The CDR3 runs to 13 residues.

This chain joins TRBV4-3 and TRBJ1-2, with D unresolved. Germline values: CDR1 LGHNA, CDR2 YSLEER. Trimming took off 4 bases at V and 4 bases at J, with 16 bases between the two ends. The CDR3 runs to 15 residues. The CDR3 is CASSRVTSAFYGYTF. CDR3 nucleotide sequence: TGCGCCAGCAGCCGAGTAACGTCAGCGTTCTATGGCTACACCTTC.

The V gene is TRBV11-2, the J gene TRBJ2-1; 11 bases align to TRBD2. This CDR3 region has 17 residues. Per the germline V gene, CDR1 is SGHAT and CDR2 is FQNNGV. With 1 base clipped from V and 10 bases from J, the junction kept 12 bases outside the gene matches. The CDR3 DNA reads TGTGCCAGCAGCTTAGCGGGCCTAGCGGGGGGCCGGGGGGAGCAGTTCTTC. As protein: CASSLAGLAGGRGEQFF.

There are a few counts of this clone. This chain connects TRBV9 to TRBJ2-7, with D tentatively TRBD1 (6 bases). This CDR3 is built from 14 residues. Trimming stripped 0 bases from V and 1 base from J, with 8 bases between. CDR1 and CDR2 from the germline V gene are SGDLS and YYNGEE. CDR3 region: CASSVAGASYEQYF. In DNA, the CDR3 is TGTGCCAGCAGCGTAGCAGGGGCGTCCTACGAGCAGTACTTC.

The chain is built from TRBV2 and TRBJ1-1, with a possible D match to TRBD1 (5 bases). The germline V gene encodes CDR1 SNHLY and CDR2 FYNNEI. V was shortened by 9 bases and J by 0 bases, with 14 bases between the two germline ends. The CDR3 runs 14 residues. The CDR3 nucleotides read TGTGCCAGTAAAGGGGCCAGCATGAACACTGAAGCTTTCTTT. This gives the protein CASKGASMNTEAFF.

The chain recombines TRBV5-1 with TRBJ2-3; a possible D gene is TRBD2 (5 bases). CDR3 length equals 14 residues. Trimming stripped 0 bases from V and 5 bases from J, with 10 bases between. In germline, CDR1 is SGHRS, CDR2 YFSETQ. Written as DNA, the CDR3 is TGCGCCAGCAGCTTGGCGGGATCAGGAGATACGCAGTATTTT. It specifies CASSLAGSGDTQYF.

V gene TRBV12-2 combines with J gene TRBJ2-7. TRBV12-2 is termed a pseudogene. The CDR3 is 14 amino acids. CDR3 nucleotides: TGTGCAAAGCCCCCGGGACCAGGTCCCTACGAGCAGTACTTC. It specifies CAKPPGPGPYEQYF.

The chain joins TRBV30 to TRBJ1-2; the D is unclear. V dropped 3 bases and J dropped 4 bases, with 15 bases sitting between them. Germline V lookup: CDR1 GTSNPN, CDR2 SVGIG (reference sequence). This CDR3 has 14 residues. CDR3 region: CAWSPPGLSYGYTF. The CDR3 DNA reads as TGTGCCTGGAGCCCCCCCGGTTTATCCTATGGCTACACCTTC.

The rearrangement links TRBV11-3 to TRBJ2-5; no clear D. There are 13 residues in the CDR3. The germline gives CDR1 SGHNT, CDR2 YENEEA. V dropped 5 bases and J dropped 1 base, with 8 bases sitting between them. The CDR3 DNA follows: TGTGCCAGCAGCCCGTCCTTCCAAGAGACCCAGTACTTC. It yields the protein CASSPSFQETQYF.

This clone appeared a single time. The genes are TRBV30 and TRBJ2-7; the D gene is possibly TRBD1 (6 bases). Germline values: CDR1 GTSNPN, CDR2 SVGIG (reference sequence). Trimming stripped 4 bases from V and 4 bases from J, with 14 bases between. The CDR3 runs 13 residues. The CDR3 nucleotides are TGTGCCTGGATTCTGCCCCAGGGGTACGAGCAGTACTTC. Protein sequence: CAWILPQGYEQYF.

The chain employs TRBV10-1 and TRBJ2-7, with D perhaps TRBD2 (6 bases). Germline values: CDR1 WNHNN, CDR2 SYGVQD (reference sequence). The CDR3 spans 15 residues. With 0 bases removed from V and 3 bases from J, the gap between germline ends came to 12 bases. The CDR3 spells CASSESGTGDYEQYF. The CDR3 DNA reads as TGCGCCAGCAGTGAGTCCGGGACGGGGGACTACGAGCAGTACTTC.

The chain links TRBV7-3 to TRBJ2-1, with D possibly matching TRBD1 (6 bases). V dropped 1 base and J dropped 8 bases, with 15 bases sitting between them. Looked up from germline, CDR1 is SGHTA and CDR2 is FQGTGA. The CDR3 is made up of 15 amino acids. This CDR3 is CASSLIPGGAYEQFF. The CDR3 DNA follows: TGTGCCAGCAGCTTAATACCTGGGGGCGCATATGAGCAGTTCTTC.

The chain couples TRBV3-1 (or the pseudogene TRBV3-2) to TRBJ2-2; D gene ambiguous. CDR1 is LGHDT, CDR2 YNNKEL, per germline (reference sequence). The CDR3 runs 14 residues. The V gene lost 1 base and the J gene lost 4 bases, with 7 bases spanning the gap. The CDR3 is CASSQGPRTGELFF. The CDR3 DNA reads TGTGCCAGCAGCCAAGGGCCCCGCACCGGGGAGCTGTTTTTT.

The V gene is TRBV10-3, the J gene TRBJ1-2; no definite D call. With 3 bases removed from V and 6 bases from J, the gap between germline ends came to 8 bases. The CDR3 has 12 amino acids. The germline gives CDR1 ENHRY, CDR2 SYGVKD. CDR3 bases: TGTGCCATCAGTGAATATTTCGATGGCTACACCTTC. It encodes CAISEYFDGYTF.

The chain couples TRBV18 to TRBJ2-1; 7 bases fit TRBD2. Germline CDR1 KGHSH, CDR2 LQKENI. Trimming removed 1 base from V and 4 bases from J; junction bases left unmatched: 4. The length of the CDR3 is 15 residues. The CDR3: CASSPLQRGYNEQFF. The CDR3 region has the DNA TGTGCCAGCTCACCACTCCAGCGGGGTTACAATGAGCAGTTCTTC.

In this sample, this clone turned up once. The chain employs TRBV6-5 and TRBJ1-1; D not resolved. The CDR3 length is 12 residues. In germline, CDR1 is MNHEY, CDR2 SVGAGI. With 5 bases removed from V and 4 bases from J, the gap between germline ends came to 8 bases. CDR3 sequence: CASSTAGTEAFF. CDR3 DNA: TGTGCCAGCAGTACAGCGGGCACTGAAGCTTTCTTT.